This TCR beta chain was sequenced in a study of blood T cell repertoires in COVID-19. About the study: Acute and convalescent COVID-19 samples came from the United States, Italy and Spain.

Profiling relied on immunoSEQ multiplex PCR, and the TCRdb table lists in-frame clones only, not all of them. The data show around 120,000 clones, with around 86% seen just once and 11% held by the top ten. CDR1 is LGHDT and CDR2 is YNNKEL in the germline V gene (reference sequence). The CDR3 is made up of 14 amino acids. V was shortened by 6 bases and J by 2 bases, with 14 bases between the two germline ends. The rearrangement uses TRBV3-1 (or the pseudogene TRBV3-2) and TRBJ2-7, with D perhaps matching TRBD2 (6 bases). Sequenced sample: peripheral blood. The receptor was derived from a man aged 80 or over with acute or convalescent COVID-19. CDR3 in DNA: TGTGCCAGCAGTCGTTGGGACTTCCCCTACGAGCAGTACTTC. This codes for CASSRWDFPYEQYF.